Shown below are 14 T cell receptor beta chains from a single sample sequenced in a study of identical twins. TCRdb used MiXCR to reprocess the 5' RACE reads, holding one entry per CDR3 protein. The data hold about 1.7 million distinct CDR3 sequences, with more than 30% observed a single time. The sequencing sample was made of cord blood. These receptors were taken from a newborn girl in good health.

This clonotype was found once. The rearrangement links TRBV4-1 to TRBJ2-7, with TRBD2 identical over 7 bases. The CDR3 covers 15 residues. Germline CDR1 is MGHRA and CDR2 is YSYEKL. V trimming: 4 bases; J trimming: 0 bases; junction bases outside the gene matches: 6. DNA for the CDR3: TGCGCCAGCAGCCTAACCGGGACTACCTCCTACGAGCAGTACTTC. Translated, it gives CASSLTGTTSYEQYF.

This clonotype has just a few counts. V usage is TRBV5-1 and J usage is TRBJ2-1; 7 nucleotides align to TRBD2. The DNA end lines up better with TRBJ2-7; the J call may be wrong. This CDR3 region has 18 residues. Germline CDR1 SGHRS, CDR2 YFSETQ. Here the CDR3 reads CASSLFGLLAESYNEQYF. CDR3 in DNA: TGCGCCAGCAGCTTGTTTGGGCTTCTAGCGGAATCCTACAATGAGCAGTACTTC.

DNA of the CDR3: TGTGCCAGCGATTCAGGGGATGGCTACACCTTC. Translating gives CASDSGDGYTF. The chain has TRBV6-6 and TRBJ1-2; D is possibly TRBD1 (6 bases). The germline CDR1 and CDR2 sequences are MNHNY and SVGAGI (reference sequence). CDR3 length: 11 residues. Between the trimmed V and J ends, which lost 8 bases and 6 bases, there was a span of 10 bases.

This clonotype was picked up a small number of times. The genes are TRBV10-3 and TRBJ1-1; 12 bases are a match to TRBD1. Losses at the gene ends were 6 bases for V and 3 bases for J; bases not matched to a gene: 2. Germline lookup yields CDR1 ENHRY and CDR2 SYGVKD. This CDR3 has 14 amino acids. CDR3 sequence: CAIRGQGAHTEAFF. CDR3 nucleotides: TGTGCCATCAGGGGACAGGGGGCCCACACTGAAGCTTTCTTT.

The chain combines TRBV5-8 with TRBJ1-5; 9 positions match TRBD1. CDR1 and CDR2 from the germline V gene are SGHTS and YDEGEE. V lost 5 bases and J lost 5; bases outside the gene matches: 8. The CDR3 has 15 amino acids. CDR3 sequence: CASRLQGAGDQPQHF. The CDR3 DNA follows: TGTGCCAGCAGGCTACAGGGGGCCGGGGATCAGCCCCAGCATTTT.

This clonotype has more than one count but fewer than ten. The chain has TRBV5-1 and TRBJ1-1; 7 bases line up with TRBD1. The junction had 14 bases not matched to a gene; V was cut back by 5 bases and J by 1 base. The V gene's germline CDR1 is SGHRS and CDR2 YFSETQ. This CDR3 region has 17 residues. The CDR3, as DNA: TGCGCCAGCAGGGGTCCTTCGACAGGGCTAAAGAACACTGAAGCTTTCTTT. It translates to CASRGPSTGLKNTEAFF.

The genes are TRBV21-1 and TRBJ1-1; no DNA check was done on the table's D call, TRBD1. TRBV21-1 is noted as a pseudogene. CDR3 length equals 15 residues. Written as DNA, the CDR3 is TGTGCCAGCAGCGCTAAGGGACAGGATAACACTGAAGCTTTCTTT. As protein: CASSAKGQDNTEAFF.

The J gene is TRBJ2-3, the V gene TRBV2; 9 nucleotides match TRBD1. This CDR3 has 14 residues. From germline, CDR1 is SNHLY and CDR2 FYNNEI. The trim removed 8 bases at V and 1 base at J, leaving 4 bases unmatched. As DNA, the CDR3 is TGTGCCAGCGGGACAGGGTATCGCACAGATACGCAGTATTTT. Its translation: CASGTGYRTDTQYF.

The genes are TRBV12-3 or TRBV12-4 and TRBJ2-1; 9 nucleotides line up with TRBD2. There are 16 residues in the CDR3. After removal of 6 bases from V and 3 bases from J, the junction contained 9 bases not matched to a gene. CDR3 loop: CASRLYASGIYNEQFF. CDR3 sequence (DNA): TGTGCCAGCAGGCTTTATGCTAGCGGGATCTACAATGAGCAGTTCTTC.

This clonotype is a singleton in its sample. The V gene is TRBV20-1, the J gene TRBJ2-1; either TRBD1 or TRBD2 may fit D (6 bases each). The J call could be wrong; TRBJ2-7 is a better fit for the DNA end. CDR3 length equals 14 residues. Germline V CDR1 and CDR2: DFQATT, SNEGSKA (reference sequence). CDR3: CSAQWSGGSDEQYF. The CDR3 DNA reads as TGCAGTGCTCAGTGGTCCGGGGGCTCCGATGAGCAGTACTTC.

Written as DNA, the CDR3 is TGTGCCAGCAGCCAAGTCGCGGGACTAGCGGGAGGGAATGAGCAGTTCTTC. The encoded protein is CASSQVAGLAGGNEQFF. The genes are TRBV4-2 and TRBJ2-1; 16 nucleotides match TRBD2. The CDR3 is 17 amino acids. V was clipped by 1 base and J by 7 bases; unmatched bases: 4. Looked up from germline, CDR1 is LGHNA and CDR2 is YNFKEQ.

V usage is TRBV5-1 and J usage is TRBJ2-5; D could derive from TRBD1 or TRBD2 (6 bases each). V lost 4 bases and J 11 bases, leaving 24 bases between the germline ends. The germline CDR1 and CDR2 sequences are SGHRS and YFSETQ. The CDR3 sequence is 15 residues long. The DNA for the CDR3 is TGCGCCAGCAGCATACAGGGAGAGGACTACAATGAGCAGTACTTC. This encodes CASSIQGEDYNEQYF.

A note on this clonotype: The junction departs from germline at one end; a sequencing error may be responsible. This sequence joins TRBV2 and TRBJ1-5; 11 bases are shared with TRBD1. The length of the CDR3 is 19 residues. From germline, CDR1 is SNHLY and CDR2 FYNNEI. CDR3 in DNA: TGTGCCAGCAGTCAAAAGGGAGGGACAGGGGGAAATAGCGATCAGCCCCAGCATTTT. It translates to CASSQKGGTGGNSDQPQHF.

The genes are TRBV5-1 and TRBJ2-7; no clear D. Germline assignment: CDR1 SGHRS and CDR2 YFSETQ. The CDR3 runs 14 residues. Trimming cost V 0 bases and J 2 bases, with 9 bases left between them. The CDR3 DNA reads as TGCGCCAGCAGCTTGGTGTCGGCAGCCTACGAGCAGTACTTC. It is translated as CASSLVSAAYEQYF.